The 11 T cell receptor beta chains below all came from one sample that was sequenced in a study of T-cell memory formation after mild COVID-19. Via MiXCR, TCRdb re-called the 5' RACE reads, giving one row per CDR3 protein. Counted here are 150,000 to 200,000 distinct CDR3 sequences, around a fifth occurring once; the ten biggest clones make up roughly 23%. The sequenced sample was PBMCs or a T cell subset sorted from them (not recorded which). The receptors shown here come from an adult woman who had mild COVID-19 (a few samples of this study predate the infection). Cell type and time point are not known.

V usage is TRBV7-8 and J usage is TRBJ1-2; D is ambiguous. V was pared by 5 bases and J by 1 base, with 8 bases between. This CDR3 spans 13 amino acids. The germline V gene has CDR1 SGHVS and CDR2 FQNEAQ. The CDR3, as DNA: TGTGCCAGCAGCGCGGACGTTAACTATGGCTACACCTTC. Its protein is CASSADVNYGYTF.

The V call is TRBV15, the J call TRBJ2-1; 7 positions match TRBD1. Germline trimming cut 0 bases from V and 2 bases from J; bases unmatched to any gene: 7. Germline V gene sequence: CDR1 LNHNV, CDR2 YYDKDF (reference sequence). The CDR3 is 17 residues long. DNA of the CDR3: TGTGCCACCAGCAGAGATCTAACTAGGGGGCCCTACAATGAGCAGTTCTTC. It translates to CATSRDLTRGPYNEQFF.

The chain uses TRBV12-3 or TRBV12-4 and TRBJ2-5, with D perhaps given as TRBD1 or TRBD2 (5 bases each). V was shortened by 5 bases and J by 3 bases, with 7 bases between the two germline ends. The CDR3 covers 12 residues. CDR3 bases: TGTGCCAGCAGTGGGACGGAAGAGACCCAGTACTTC. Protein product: CASSGTEETQYF.

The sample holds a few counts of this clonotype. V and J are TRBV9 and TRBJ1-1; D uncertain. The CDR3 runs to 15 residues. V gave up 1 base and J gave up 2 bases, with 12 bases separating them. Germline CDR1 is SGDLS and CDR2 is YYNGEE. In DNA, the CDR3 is TGTGCCAGCAGCGTAAGTTCGGGGTTTAACACTGAAGCTTTCTTT. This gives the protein CASSVSSGFNTEAFF.

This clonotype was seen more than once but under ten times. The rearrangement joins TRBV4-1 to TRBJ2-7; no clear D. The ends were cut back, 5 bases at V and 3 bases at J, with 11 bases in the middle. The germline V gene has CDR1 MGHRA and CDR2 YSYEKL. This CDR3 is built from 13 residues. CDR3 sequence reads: CASSYRPDYEQYF. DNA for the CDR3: TGCGCCAGCAGCTACCGGCCAGACTACGAGCAGTACTTC.

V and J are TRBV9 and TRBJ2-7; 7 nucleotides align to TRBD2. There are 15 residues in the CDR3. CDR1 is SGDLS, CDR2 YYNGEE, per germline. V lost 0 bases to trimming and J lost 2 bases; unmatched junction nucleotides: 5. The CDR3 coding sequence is TGTGCCAGCAGCGTAGGGGAGGGGATTCCCTACGAGCAGTACTTC. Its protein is CASSVGEGIPYEQYF.

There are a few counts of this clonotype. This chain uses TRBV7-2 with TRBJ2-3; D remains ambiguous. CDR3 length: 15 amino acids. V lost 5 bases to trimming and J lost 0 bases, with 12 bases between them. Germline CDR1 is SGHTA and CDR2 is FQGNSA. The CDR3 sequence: CASSRSFSSTDTQYF. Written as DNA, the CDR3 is TGTGCCAGCAGCCGCAGTTTCTCTAGCACAGATACGCAGTATTTT.

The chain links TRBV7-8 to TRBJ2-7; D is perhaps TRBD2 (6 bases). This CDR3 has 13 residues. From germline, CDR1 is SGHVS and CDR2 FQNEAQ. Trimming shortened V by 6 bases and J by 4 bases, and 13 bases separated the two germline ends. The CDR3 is CASRAGTQYEQYF. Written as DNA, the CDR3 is TGTGCCAGCAGGGCGGGGACTCAATACGAGCAGTACTTC.

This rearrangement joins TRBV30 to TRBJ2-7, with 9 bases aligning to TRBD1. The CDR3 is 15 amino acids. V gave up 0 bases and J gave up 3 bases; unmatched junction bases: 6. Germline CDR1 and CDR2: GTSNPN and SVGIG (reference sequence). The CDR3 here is CAWSVRGQGYYEQYF. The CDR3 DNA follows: TGTGCCTGGAGTGTAAGGGGACAGGGCTACTACGAGCAGTACTTC.

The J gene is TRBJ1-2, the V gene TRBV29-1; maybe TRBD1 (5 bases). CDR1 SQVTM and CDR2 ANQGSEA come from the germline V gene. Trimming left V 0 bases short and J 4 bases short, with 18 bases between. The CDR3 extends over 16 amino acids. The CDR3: CSVEDREDWGSYGYTF. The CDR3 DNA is TGCAGCGTTGAAGATCGCGAGGACTGGGGGAGCTATGGCTACACCTTC.

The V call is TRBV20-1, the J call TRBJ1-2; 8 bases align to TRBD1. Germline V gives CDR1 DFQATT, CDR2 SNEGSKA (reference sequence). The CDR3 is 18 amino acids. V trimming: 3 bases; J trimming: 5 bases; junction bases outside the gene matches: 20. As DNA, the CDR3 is TGCAGTGCTAGCGCCTTCATAGGACAGGGTTCGGGTCGATATGGCTACACCTTC. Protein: CSASAFIGQGSGRYGYTF.